This TCR beta chain derives from a study of human T cells and chemical hapten exposure. Background on the study: Sensitization involved placing 2% DPC onto a roughly 2 cm by roughly 2 cm region of upper inner arm skin. Diphenylcyclopropenone doses were given weekly to the scalps of patients across the approximately 25-week study. Variation in per-sample TCR yields came mainly from small pooled library volume differences.

As for time point: patch test 1, 2 weeks after DPC sensitization. The treatment is: therapeutic diphenylcyclopropenone sensitization with weekly scalp DPC. MiXCR, run by TCRdb on the RACE reads, gives a single entry per CDR3 protein. The table shows around 120,000 distinct CDR3 sequences, with 12% to 15% occurring only once. The sequences come from whole blood, collected in connection with sensitization to the hapten diphenylcyclopropenone (DPC). This clonotype originated in a young man with alopecia areata. Some clones in this sample may be carry-over from other donors' samples.

The CDR3 sequence is CASSGTFSFGEKLFF. CDR3 bases: TGTGCCAGCAGTGGGACCTTTTCTTTCGGTGAAAAACTGTTTTTT. V and J are TRBV28 and TRBJ1-4; tentatively, D is TRBD1 (5 bases). The V end was cut by 5 bases, the J end by 7 bases, with 17 bases between. This CDR3 contains 15 residues. The germline gives CDR1 MDHEN, CDR2 SYDVKM.